The 30 T cell receptor beta chains below were found in one sample sequenced in a study of blood T cells in healthy people across ages. Through a sample-barcoded 5' primer and a J-beta primer mix, a second PCR was run for 7 to 11 cycles. TCRdb fed the 5' RACE reads into MiXCR, producing one record per CDR3 protein. The data hold 1.5 million to 2 million distinct CDR3 sequences, with 49% observed a single time. The sample taken for sequencing was blood. The receptor source for this set is a woman in her thirties or forties in good health.

The chain joins TRBV5-5 to TRBJ2-1, with D unclear. Germline CDR1 is SGHKS and CDR2 is YYEKEE (reference sequence). Between the trimmed V and J ends, which lost 3 bases and 5 bases, there was a span of 15 bases. The CDR3 length is 15 residues. The CDR3 spells CASSSQSPRDNEQFF. CDR3 nucleotides: TGTGCCAGCAGCTCCCAGTCACCTCGGGACAATGAGCAGTTCTTC. Full variable domain (rest looked up from reference TRBV5-5 and TRBJ2-1): DAGVTQSPTHLIKTRGQQVTLRCSPISGHKSVSWYQQVLGQGPQFIFQYYEKEERGRGNFPDRFSARQFPNYSSELNVNALLLGDSALYLCASSSQSPRDNEQFFGPGTRLTVL.

The genes are TRBV10-3 and TRBJ2-3; 13 bases align to TRBD2. The V and J ends lost 8 bases and 2 bases, in that order; junction bases with no gene match: 7. The CDR3 is 16 residues long. Germline CDR1 is ENHRY and CDR2 is SYGVKD. The CDR3 nucleotides read TGTGCCATCGGACTAGCGGGGGACCTCAACACAGATACGCAGTATTTT. This gives the protein CAIGLAGDLNTDTQYF.

This clonotype was detected only a few times. The chain combines TRBV5-1 with TRBJ2-1; 10 positions match TRBD2. V lost 0 bases to trimming and J lost 6 bases; unmatched junction nucleotides: 9. The CDR3 totals 17 residues. Germline V gene lookup returns CDR1 SGHRS and CDR2 YFSETQ. The CDR3 spells CASSLEPGTSEFNEQFF. The CDR3 bases are TGCGCCAGCAGCTTGGAGCCCGGGACTAGCGAGTTCAATGAGCAGTTCTTC.

The J gene is TRBJ2-3, the V gene TRBV5-1, with D maybe TRBD2 (5 bases). Germline-derived CDR1 and CDR2 are SGHRS and YFSETQ. CDR3 length: 15 residues. V dropped 0 bases and J dropped 5 bases, with 13 bases sitting between them. The CDR3 here is CASSLGPSRGDTQYF. The CDR3, as DNA: TGCGCCAGCAGCTTGGGACCGTCCCGGGGAGATACGCAGTATTTT.

The rearrangement joins TRBV7-2 to TRBJ1-2; the D is unclear. Trimming left V 2 bases short and J 4 bases short, with 8 bases between. The CDR3 consists of 13 residues. Germline values: CDR1 SGHTA, CDR2 FQGNSA. CDR3 sequence (DNA): TGTGCCAGCAGCTTAACGGAGACCTATGGCTACACCTTC. It translates to CASSLTETYGYTF.

J is TRBJ2-3 and V is TRBV7-2; the D gene is possibly TRBD1 (5 bases). This CDR3 is built from 18 residues. Trimming pared 4 bases from V and 0 bases from J, leaving 20 bases between. Germline V gene sequence: CDR1 SGHTA, CDR2 FQGNSA. Here the CDR3 DNA reads TGTGCCAGCAGCTCAGGGCCAGTCCTTCCCTATAGCACAGATACGCAGTATTTT. Translated, it gives CASSSGPVLPYSTDTQYF.

This clonotype was found a few times. The chain uses TRBV7-9 and TRBJ2-3; 12 nucleotides line up with TRBD1. Germline CDR1 reads SEHNR; CDR2 reads FQNEAQ (reference sequence). V shed 5 bases and J 0 bases; nucleotides not matched to a gene: 15. The CDR3 loop spans 20 amino acids. CDR3 sequence reads: CASSPRLRDRGRRSTDTQYF. The CDR3 DNA sequence: TGTGCCAGCAGCCCACGCCTCCGGGACAGGGGGCGCAGGAGCACAGATACGCAGTATTTT.

This clonotype was seen once. This chain uses TRBV2 with TRBJ2-3; D is possibly TRBD1 (5 bases). The CDR3 runs 18 residues. Germline lookup yields CDR1 SNHLY and CDR2 FYNNEI. V gave up 0 bases and J gave up 2 bases, with 18 bases separating them. CDR3 in DNA: TGTGCCAGCAGTGAAGCCCCGACAGTGTTCAGGGACACAGATACGCAGTATTTT. Protein: CASSEAPTVFRDTDTQYF.

In this sample, this clonotype turned up a few times. The genes are TRBV7-8 and TRBJ2-7; D ambiguous. The germline V and J ends were trimmed by 2 bases and 7 bases, with 18 bases remaining between them. CDR1 is SGHVS, CDR2 FQNEAQ, per germline. The length of the CDR3 is 15 residues. Here the CDR3 reads CASSLIPRSRREQYF. The CDR3 DNA follows: TGTGCCAGCAGCTTAATACCACGGTCCCGGAGAGAGCAGTACTTC.

The V gene is TRBV28, the J gene TRBJ2-1; D is unclear. Germline V CDR1 and CDR2: MDHEN, SYDVKM. Trimming took off 3 bases at V and 5 bases at J, with 11 bases between the two ends. There are 14 residues in the CDR3. This CDR3 is CASSFTRIDNEQFF. The CDR3 DNA sequence: TGTGCCAGCAGTTTCACCAGGATAGACAATGAGCAGTTCTTC.

This sequence joins TRBV14 and TRBJ1-2; the D is unclear. The ends were cut back, 1 base at V and 2 bases at J, with 5 bases in the middle. The CDR3 runs to 13 residues. Looked up from germline, CDR1 is SGHDN and CDR2 is FVKESK. The CDR3: CASSQVVNYGYTF. CDR3 bases: TGTGCCAGCAGCCAAGTGGTCAACTATGGCTACACCTTC.

The chain carries TRBV20-1 and TRBJ1-2; the D is unclear. Germline loops: CDR1 DFQATT, CDR2 SNEGSKA (reference sequence). The V end lost 0 bases, the J end lost 0 bases, and 5 bases lay between the germline ends. There are 13 residues in the CDR3. The chain's CDR3 is CSAREASNYGYTF. For the CDR3, the DNA is TGCAGTGCTAGAGAAGCATCTAACTATGGCTACACCTTC.

The sample holds a few counts of this clonotype. The rearrangement links TRBV12-3 or TRBV12-4 to TRBJ2-1; D gene uncertain. V lost 6 bases, J lost 5 bases, and 8 bases lay in between. CDR3 length: 12 amino acids. For the CDR3, the DNA is TGTGCCAGCAGGGCGGCTGACAATGAGCAGTTCTTC. This codes for CASRAADNEQFF.

The chain links TRBV7-2 to TRBJ2-3; 9 nucleotides align to TRBD1. The CDR3 has 15 residues. The V and J ends lost 7 bases and 0 bases, in that order; junction bases with no gene match: 5. The germline V gene encodes CDR1 SGHTA and CDR2 FQGNSA. The CDR3 coding sequence is TGTACCAGCACCTTGACAGGGGGTAGCACAGATACGCAGTATTTT. Translation gives CTSTLTGGSTDTQYF.

This clonotype has more than one count but fewer than ten. The J gene is TRBJ2-4, the V gene TRBV20-1; tentatively, D is TRBD1 or TRBD2 (5 bases each). This CDR3 has 16 amino acids. V lost 2 bases, J lost 0 bases, and 14 bases lay in between. The germline CDR1 and CDR2 sequences are DFQATT and SNEGSKA (reference sequence). The CDR3 is CSARRPGTLAKNIQYF. The CDR3 DNA follows: TGCAGTGCTAGACGCCCGGGGACCCTAGCCAAAAACATTCAGTACTTC.

This clonotype was picked up a small number of times. This CDR3 reads CASSLVGDPYEQYF. Written as DNA, the CDR3 is TGTGCCAGCAGCTTGGTAGGAGACCCCTACGAGCAGTACTTC. V is TRBV5-4 and J is TRBJ2-5; D gene uncertain. The J call may be faulty, since TRBJ2-7 better matches the DNA end. CDR3 length equals 14 residues. Per the germline V gene, CDR1 is SGHNT and CDR2 is YYREEE (reference sequence).

The chain recombines TRBV6-5 with TRBJ2-5; 9 bases are shared with TRBD1. The CDR3 runs 14 residues. Germline loops: CDR1 MNHEY, CDR2 SVGAGI. J gave up 11 bases and V 6 bases, and 13 bases lay outside the gene matches. CDR3 in DNA: TGTGCCAGCAGACCACCGGGACAGGGTTGGGAGCAGTACTTC. Residues: CASRPPGQGWEQYF.

The chain has TRBV28 and TRBJ1-2; D call uncertain. The germline V and J ends were trimmed by 8 bases and 2 bases, with 9 bases remaining between them. Germline V gene lookup returns CDR1 MDHEN and CDR2 SYDVKM. This CDR3 has 12 amino acids. CDR3 DNA sequence: TGTGCCAGCGGTTCGGTGAACTATGGCTACACCTTC. This translates into CASGSVNYGYTF.

This clonotype has at least ten counts. The chain carries TRBV25-1 and TRBJ1-2; D is ambiguous. Germline V gene sequence: CDR1 MGHDK, CDR2 SYGVNS. The V and J ends lost 2 bases and 4 bases respectively, with 2 bases between them. The CDR3 runs to 11 residues. CDR3 region: CASSEIYGYTF. In nucleotides, the CDR3 is TGTGCCAGCAGTGAAATCTATGGCTACACCTTC.

The chain is built from TRBV7-2 and TRBJ2-1, with 7 bases lining up with TRBD2. The CDR3 runs 17 residues. The germline CDR1 and CDR2 sequences are SGHTA and FQGNSA. Trimming took 2 bases from V and 5 from J; bases not matched to a gene: 12. The CDR3 is CASSLRERGSLNNEQFF. The CDR3 region has the DNA TGTGCCAGCAGCTTACGGGAGCGGGGAAGCTTAAACAATGAGCAGTTCTTC.

V usage is TRBV24-1 and J usage is TRBJ2-3; TRBD2 aligns across 12 bases. Trimming cost V 4 bases and J 2 bases; bases outside gene matches: 6. This CDR3 comprises 17 residues. Looked up from germline, CDR1 is KGHDR and CDR2 is SFDVKD. CDR3 loop: CATSDPGLAGITDTQYF. As DNA, the CDR3 is TGTGCCACCAGTGACCCGGGACTAGCGGGTATCACAGATACGCAGTATTTT.

The table lists this clonotype with a few counts. The chain uses TRBV28 and TRBJ2-3; 9 bases map to TRBD2. Germline V gene data show CDR1 as MDHEN and CDR2 as SYDVKM. The J segment lost 9 bases and the V segment lost 6 bases, leaving 10 bases of the junction unmatched. The CDR3 is made up of 14 amino acids. CDR3 sequence: CASRIAGAPGTQYF. The CDR3 bases are TGTGCCAGCAGGATAGCGGGGGCACCCGGGACGCAGTATTTT.

This chain links TRBV7-2 with TRBJ1-6; D may be TRBD1 (5 bases). V lost 4 bases, J lost 6 bases, and 13 bases lay in between. The CDR3 runs 15 residues. Per the germline V gene, CDR1 is SGHTA and CDR2 is FQGNSA. The CDR3 DNA reads TGTGCCAGCAGCTCCACGGGGCAGATTAATTCACCCCTCCACTTT. Translated, it gives CASSSTGQINSPLHF.

The gene calls are TRBV2 and TRBJ1-4, with D possibly being TRBD1 (5 bases). The length of the CDR3 is 13 residues. V shed 6 bases and J shed 5 bases, with 10 bases lying between them. Germline-derived CDR1 and CDR2 are SNHLY and FYNNEI. CDR3 protein: CASRSGFNEKLFF. The CDR3 DNA sequence: TGTGCCAGCAGGTCAGGGTTCAATGAAAAACTGTTTTTT.

The chain couples TRBV7-3 to TRBJ2-1; 10 nucleotides match TRBD1. CDR3 length: 15 amino acids. With V trimmed by 5 bases and J by 7 bases, 8 bases remained unmatched. Germline V gene data show CDR1 as SGHTA and CDR2 as FQGTGA. CDR3 coding DNA: TGTGCCAGCAGCAGACAGGGGGCCACAAATAATGAGCAGTTCTTC. Translated, it gives CASSRQGATNNEQFF.

J is TRBJ2-1 and V is TRBV6-5; D may be TRBD2 (6 bases). The V and J ends lost 6 bases and 8 bases respectively, with 17 bases between them. This CDR3 has 14 residues. Germline V CDR1 and CDR2: MNHEY, SVGAGI. CDR3 bases: TGTGCCAGCAGGCAGGACTACGGCGGGGATGAGCAGTTCTTC. Protein sequence: CASRQDYGGDEQFF.

The chain couples TRBV7-9 to TRBJ2-5; D possibly uses TRBD1 or TRBD2 (5 bases each). The germline V and J ends were trimmed by 3 bases and 11 bases, with 22 bases remaining between them. Germline CDR1 and CDR2: SEHNR and FQNEAQ (reference sequence). This CDR3 has 15 amino acids. The CDR3 DNA reads as TGTGCCAGCAGCTTCGACCACGGGGCTAGGGGTGAGCAGTACTTC. It yields the protein CASSFDHGARGEQYF.

V usage is TRBV29-1 and J usage is TRBJ2-7; D gene uncertain. CDR3 length: 13 amino acids. V was trimmed by 5 bases and J by 5 bases, leaving 16 bases between them. CDR1 and CDR2 from the germline V gene are SQVTM and ANQGSEA. The CDR3 nucleotides are TGCAGCGTTAAACTGACCCACAAGGACGAGCAGTACTTC. Its translation: CSVKLTHKDEQYF.

The rearrangement links TRBV10-3 to TRBJ2-5, with D perhaps given as TRBD1 or TRBD2 (5 bases each). This CDR3 is 16 amino acids long. Germline V lookup: CDR1 ENHRY, CDR2 SYGVKD. V was shortened by 4 bases and J by 2 bases, with 17 bases between the two germline ends. The CDR3 DNA reads as TGTGCCATCAGTGGGGACGGATCGCCGGGACAAGAGACCCAGTACTTC. It encodes CAISGDGSPGQETQYF.

This chain links TRBV7-2 with TRBJ2-5; a weak D match, TRBD2 (6 bases). CDR1 is SGHTA, CDR2 FQGNSA, per germline. Trimming pared 5 bases from V and 2 bases from J, leaving 15 bases between. This CDR3 region has 15 residues. CDR3 nucleotide sequence: TGTGCCAGCAGCGCAGGGACTGCAATTCAAGAGACCCAGTACTTC. Its translation: CASSAGTAIQETQYF. The complete variable domain, with remaining parts taken from reference TRBV7-2 and TRBJ2-5, reads GAGVSQSPSNKVTEKGKDVELRCDPISGHTALYWYRQSLGQGLEFLIYFQGNSAPDKSGLPSDRFSAERTGGSVSTLTIQRTQQEDSAVYLCASSAGTAIQETQYFGPGTRLLVL.